The 18 T cell receptor beta chains listed next were all sequenced from one sample in a study of shared clonotypes between healthy human individuals. Using immunoSEQ multiplex PCR, the repertoire was profiled, and TCRdb retains in-frame clones only, with some absent. The repertoire includes around 2,000,000 clones, over 85% of them detected once, and approximately 1.2% sits in the top ten. The naive CD8 fraction comprised CD45RO-negative cells positively selected for CCR7 and excluded terminally differentiated effector memory CD45RA+ cells. The sample consisted of naive CD8+ T cells sorted from blood. Receptor source: a man between 18 and 29 years old in good health.

This clone was found once. The chain has TRBV6-1 and TRBJ2-2; 12 bases are shared with TRBD2. CDR1 is MNHNS, CDR2 SASEGT, per germline. There are 19 residues in the CDR3. V shed 3 bases, J shed 1 base, and the junction held 9 bases outside the gene matches. CDR3 in amino acids: CASSDYGLAGSLNTGELFF. CDR3 DNA sequence: TGTGCCAGCAGTGACTATGGACTAGCGGGATCGCTGAACACCGGGGAGCTGTTTTTT.

Turning to this clone: The identical CDR3 is also encoded by other nucleotide sequences in the sample. J is TRBJ2-2 and V is TRBV27; unclear D gene. The CDR3 is made up of 14 amino acids. The germline V gene has CDR1 MNHEY and CDR2 SMNVEV (reference sequence). The V end lost 3 bases, the J end lost 5 bases, and 10 bases lay between the germline ends. CDR3 residues: CASSFLGDTGELFF. CDR3 bases: TGTGCCAGCAGTTTCCTTGGGGATACCGGGGAGCTGTTTTTT.

The chain uses TRBV27 and TRBJ2-7; D is perhaps TRBD1 or TRBD2 (5 bases each). This CDR3 contains 15 residues. Germline V CDR1 and CDR2: MNHEY, SMNVEV (reference sequence). V lost 4 bases to trimming and J lost 0 bases, with 13 bases between them. This chain's CDR3 is CASSWGGGSSYEQYF. In nucleotides, the CDR3 is TGTGCCAGCAGTTGGGGTGGGGGTAGCTCCTACGAGCAGTACTTC.

The rearrangement uses TRBV9 and TRBJ2-7, with TRBD2 matching 10 bases. The germline V gene has CDR1 SGDLS and CDR2 YYNGEE. The CDR3 extends over 16 amino acids. The V segment lost 0 bases and the J segment 1 base; nucleotides outside the gene matches: 4. CDR3 in amino acids: CASSVEAGLASYEQYF. Written as DNA, the CDR3 is TGTGCCAGCAGCGTAGAGGCGGGACTAGCGTCCTACGAGCAGTACTTC. Full variable domain (outside the CDR3, taken from reference TRBV9 and TRBJ2-7): DSGVTQTPKHLITATGQRVTLRCSPRSGDLSVYWYQQSLDQGLQFLIQYYNGEERAKGNILERFSAQQFPDLHSELNLSSLELGDSALYFCASSVEAGLASYEQYFGPGTRLTVT.

V usage is TRBV6-5 and J usage is TRBJ2-2; D uncertain. The CDR3 loop spans 14 amino acids. Per germline, CDR1 MNHEY and CDR2 SVGAGI. Deletions cut 10 bases from V and 4 bases from J, with 16 bases between. In DNA form, the CDR3 reads TGTGCCACCCGTTTAGACTTCTCCACCGGGGAGCTGTTTTTT. It yields the protein CATRLDFSTGELFF.

A word on this clone: Other DNA sequences in this specimen translate into the identical CDR3. Written as DNA, the CDR3 is TGTGCCAGCAGCTTGTACCAAGAGACCCAGTACTTC. Encoded protein: CASSLYQETQYF. The V and J genes are TRBV14 and TRBJ2-5, with D uncertain. Deletions cut 5 bases from V and 0 bases from J, with 4 bases between. Looked up from germline, CDR1 is SGHDN and CDR2 is FVKESK. The CDR3 loop spans 12 amino acids.

The chain is built from TRBV4-1 and TRBJ2-7; D may be TRBD1 (5 bases). The CDR3 is made up of 17 amino acids. Germline-derived CDR1 and CDR2 are MGHRA and YSYEKL. V shed 0 bases and J shed 3 bases, with 18 bases lying between them. The CDR3 loop is CASSQDLFGALGYEQYF. The CDR3 coding sequence is TGCGCCAGCAGCCAAGATCTCTTTGGGGCTCTCGGCTACGAGCAGTACTTC.

The gene calls are TRBV7-9 and TRBJ1-1; tentative D call: TRBD1 (6 bases). This CDR3 contains 15 residues. CDR1 and CDR2 (germline): SEHNR, FQNEAQ (reference sequence). Trimming took 2 bases from V and 10 from J, leaving 20 bases between them. CDR3 sequence (DNA): TGTGCCAGCAGCTTATGGATTGGTGACAAGGGGGGAGCTTTCTTT. Residues: CASSLWIGDKGGAFF.

The rearrangement uses TRBV7-9 and TRBJ1-2; D remains ambiguous. The V gene lost 5 bases and the J gene lost 2 bases, with 9 bases spanning the gap. The CDR3 spans 13 residues. CDR1 and CDR2 from the germline V gene are SEHNR and FQNEAQ (reference sequence). The CDR3 here is CASSPLGNYGYTF. CDR3 sequence (DNA): TGTGCCAGCAGCCCCTTAGGCAACTATGGCTACACCTTC.

Of note for this clone: A junction boundary mismatches the germline segment, possibly from a read error. The V and J genes are TRBV11-2 and TRBJ2-5, with D hard to call. This CDR3 contains 14 residues. Germline lookup yields CDR1 SGHAT and CDR2 FQNNGV. DNA for the CDR3: TGTACCAGCAGCTTTCAAGAAGACCAAGAGACCCAGTACTTC. The encoded protein is CTSSFQEDQETQYF.

The count of this clone is one. The V and J genes are TRBV30 and TRBJ2-3; weak D call: TRBD2 (6 bases). The V and J ends lost 0 bases and 6 bases respectively, with 13 bases between them. The CDR3 is made up of 14 amino acids. Germline V gene lookup returns CDR1 GTSNPN and CDR2 SVGIG (reference sequence). CDR3 loop: CAWSVGRGADTQYF. The CDR3 bases are TGTGCCTGGAGTGTAGGGCGGGGAGCGGATACGCAGTATTTT.

This chain connects TRBV6-1 to TRBJ2-2; 9 bases align to TRBD1. CDR1 and CDR2 (germline): MNHNS, SASEGT. V lost 2 bases to trimming and J lost 7 bases; unmatched junction nucleotides: 11. The CDR3 is 17 residues long. The CDR3 coding sequence is TGTGCCAGCAGTGAAATATTTGTGACAGGGGGAGGCGGGGAGCTGTTTTTT. It specifies CASSEIFVTGGGGELFF.

The gene calls are TRBV6-5 and TRBJ2-7; D gene ambiguous. The V gene lost 5 bases and the J gene lost 6 bases, with 8 bases spanning the gap. CDR1 MNHEY and CDR2 SVGAGI come from the germline V gene. The CDR3 extends over 11 amino acids. The CDR3 DNA follows: TGTGCCAGCAGTCAAGGAAGCGAGCAGTACTTC. Translating it yields CASSQGSEQYF.

The chain combines TRBV11-2 with TRBJ2-5; TRBD2 matches at 10 bases. Germline-derived CDR1 and CDR2 are SGHAT and FQNNGV. J was trimmed by 0 bases and V by 4 bases; bases with no gene match: 8. The CDR3 covers 17 residues. CDR3: CASSSRTSGSYQETQYF. The CDR3 nucleotides are TGTGCCAGCAGCTCTAGGACTAGCGGATCTTACCAAGAGACCCAGTACTTC.

This clone has just one count. The CDR3 loop is CASSARPLGSDGGYTF. CDR3 in DNA: TGTGCCAGCAGTGCCCGCCCATTGGGATCCGATGGAGGCTACACCTTC. This rearrangement joins TRBV2 to TRBJ1-2, with unresolved D. V lost 4 bases and J lost 8, with 23 bases in between. Germline lookup yields CDR1 SNHLY and CDR2 FYNNEI. The CDR3 has 16 amino acids.

Notes on this clone: Germline is not matched at one junction end, which may reflect a read error. The V call is TRBV6-1, the J call TRBJ1-4; D remains ambiguous. The CDR3 loop spans 14 amino acids. Germline CDR1 is MNHNS and CDR2 is SASEGT. The chain's CDR3 is CASSEGHFNEKLFF. The CDR3 DNA follows: TGTGCCAGCAGCGAAGGGCACTTCAATGAAAAACTGTTTTTT.

This chain uses TRBV5-4 with TRBJ2-1; D possibly corresponds to TRBD2 (5 bases). The CDR3 has 13 amino acids. The V gene's germline CDR1 is SGHNT and CDR2 YYREEE (reference sequence). Trimming took 5 bases from V and 9 from J, leaving 15 bases between them. CDR3 sequence reads: CASSLPPAAEQFF. DNA of the CDR3: TGTGCCAGCAGTCTCCCCCCAGCGGCTGAGCAGTTCTTC.

The gene calls are TRBV2 and TRBJ1-1; D is unclear. The CDR3 consists of 14 residues. Germline assignment: CDR1 SNHLY and CDR2 FYNNEI. Between the trimmed V and J ends, which lost 4 bases and 1 base, there was a span of 10 bases. CDR3 residues: CASSAKGWNTEAFF. For the CDR3, the DNA is TGTGCCAGCAGTGCGAAAGGGTGGAACACTGAAGCTTTCTTT.